The 24 T cell receptor beta chains presented below share a single source sample, sequenced in a study of blood T cell repertoires in COVID-19. Libraries were prepared by immunoSEQ multiplex PCR; TCRdb keeps only in-frame clonotypes and omits some of them. The sample yields 200,000 to 250,000 clones, about nine tenths seen once. Input material: PBMCs or T cells enriched from blood (not recorded which). Receptors originate from a woman in her twenties or thirties who had recovered from COVID-19.

The rearrangement joins TRBV6-5 to TRBJ2-2, with 7 positions matching TRBD1. The CDR3 covers 14 residues. V shed 7 bases and J 4 bases; nucleotides not matched to a gene: 6. The germline CDR1 and CDR2 sequences are MNHEY and SVGAGI. CDR3 in amino acids: CASTRDSRTGELFF. CDR3 sequence (DNA): TGTGCCAGCACCCGGGACAGCCGCACCGGGGAGCTGTTTTTT.

This clone was seen a few times. The rearrangement joins TRBV12-5 to TRBJ1-2; perhaps TRBD1 as D (6 bases). Germline V lookup: CDR1 LGHNT, CDR2 FRNRAP. Between the trimmed V and J ends, which lost 1 base and 5 bases, there was a span of 11 bases. This CDR3 has 14 residues. CDR3 in DNA: TGTGCTAGTGGTTTGGAAACAGGGCCATATGGCTACACCTTC. It specifies CASGLETGPYGYTF.

The chain has TRBV21-1 and TRBJ2-3; the table gives TRBD2 as D, unverified against the DNA. TRBV21-1 is flagged as a pseudogene. This CDR3 is built from 19 residues. CDR3 DNA: TGTGCCAGCAGCAAAGGTCGAGGACTAGCGGTCTACCTCACAGATACGCAGTATTTT. This gives the protein CASSKGRGLAVYLTDTQYF.

The V and J genes are TRBV4-1 and TRBJ2-5; TRBD1 matches 9 bases. Germline V lookup: CDR1 MGHRA, CDR2 YSYEKL. The V and J ends lost 2 bases and 5 bases, in that order; junction bases with no gene match: 6. The CDR3 covers 15 residues. CDR3 residues: CASSQQQGAWETQYF. CDR3 DNA sequence: TGCGCCAGCAGCCAACAACAGGGGGCTTGGGAGACCCAGTACTTC.

The chain employs TRBV5-1 and TRBJ2-1, with D possibly being TRBD2 (6 bases). There are 15 residues in the CDR3. Germline V CDR1 and CDR2: SGHRS, YFSETQ. The V end lost 4 bases, the J end lost 0 bases, and 11 bases lay between the germline ends. Here the CDR3 DNA reads TGCGCCAGCAGCCCGGGACTTCTCTCCTACAATGAGCAGTTCTTC. Protein sequence: CASSPGLLSYNEQFF. Full variable domain (outside the CDR3, taken from reference TRBV5-1 and TRBJ2-1): KAGVTQTPRYLIKTRGQQVTLSCSPISGHRSVSWYQQTPGQGLQFLFEYFSETQRNKGNFPGRFSGRQFSNSRSEMNVSTLELGDSALYLCASSPGLLSYNEQFFGPGTRLTVL.

This rearrangement joins TRBV19 to TRBJ1-6; no clear D gene. This CDR3 has 15 amino acids. Germline V gene sequence: CDR1 LNHDA, CDR2 SQIVND (reference sequence). The germline V and J ends were trimmed by 6 bases and 5 bases, with 14 bases remaining between them. The CDR3 here is CASRTNRENNSPLHF. The CDR3 nucleotides are TGTGCCAGTAGGACTAACAGAGAGAATAATTCACCCCTCCACTTT.

The V call is TRBV7-2, the J call TRBJ1-5; 9 nucleotides align to TRBD1. V trimming: 5 bases; J trimming: 4 bases; junction bases outside the gene matches: 6. CDR3 length: 15 residues. CDR1 SGHTA and CDR2 FQGNSA come from the germline V gene. The CDR3 region has the DNA TGTGCCAGCAGCCCCAAAGGGACAGGGAATCAGCCCCAGCATTTT. Protein sequence: CASSPKGTGNQPQHF.

The CDR3 DNA sequence: TGTGCCAGCAGCTTGGTAACAGCTGAAGCTTTCTTT. Translating it yields CASSLVTAEAFF. The rearrangement joins TRBV5-6 to TRBJ1-1; D is unresolved. The CDR3 sequence is 12 residues long. Germline CDR1 is SGHDT and CDR2 is YYEEEE. V was cut by 0 bases and J by 6 bases, with 6 bases left in between.

This rearrangement joins TRBV6-5 to TRBJ1-2; D gene uncertain. Germline V CDR1 and CDR2: MNHEY, SVGAGI. The length of the CDR3 is 11 residues. V was cut by 5 bases and J by 8 bases, with 9 bases left in between. CDR3 coding DNA: TGTGCCAGCAGTCTCGGGTTAGGCTACACCTTC. Encoded protein: CASSLGLGYTF.

The rearrangement joins TRBV7-3 to TRBJ2-1, with 13 bases identical to TRBD2. Germline CDR1 reads SGHTA; CDR2 reads FQGTGA. The CDR3 spans 15 residues. Germline trimming cut 5 bases from V and 5 bases from J; bases unmatched to any gene: 3. CDR3 sequence: CASSDGTSGDNEQFF. CDR3 nucleotides: TGTGCCAGCAGCGATGGGACTAGCGGGGACAATGAGCAGTTCTTC.

In this sample, this clone turned up a few times. CDR3 sequence (DNA): TGTGCCAGCAGCGGGACAGGGCAGAATTCACCCCTCCACTTT. As protein: CASSGTGQNSPLHF. This chain joins TRBV9 and TRBJ1-6; TRBD1 matches at 8 bases. Germline values: CDR1 SGDLS, CDR2 YYNGEE. CDR3 length: 14 residues. J lost 7 bases, V lost 3 bases, and 3 bases had no gene match.

The rearrangement joins TRBV5-8 to TRBJ2-7; TRBD1 is a possible D gene (5 bases). The CDR3 runs to 16 residues. Germline V CDR1 and CDR2: SGHTS, YDEGEE. The ends were cut back, 4 bases at V and 3 bases at J, with 20 bases in the middle. In DNA form, the CDR3 reads TGTGCCAGCAGCCCCCTGATGACAGTGGAGAACTACGAGCAGTACTTC. It specifies CASSPLMTVENYEQYF.

V and J are TRBV11-2 and TRBJ2-4; TRBD1 matches at 9 bases. The CDR3 spans 16 residues. Germline V gene data show CDR1 as SGHAT and CDR2 as FQNNGV. V shed 5 bases and J 1 base; nucleotides not matched to a gene: 6. CDR3 in DNA: TGTGCCAGCAGCCCCGGGACAGGGATTGCCAAAAACATTCAGTACTTC. It specifies CASSPGTGIAKNIQYF. Supplemented by reference TRBV11-2 and TRBJ2-4, the full variable domain reads EAGVAQSPRYKIIEKRQSVAFWCNPISGHATLYWYQQILGQGPKLLIQFQNNGVVDDSQLPKDRFSAERLKGVDSTLKIQPAKLEDSAVYLCASSPGTGIAKNIQYFGAGTRLSVL.

The chain joins TRBV6-5 to TRBJ1-2; D is unclear. Germline CDR1 reads MNHEY; CDR2 reads SVGAGI. The CDR3 runs to 14 residues. Trimming took off 2 bases at V and 0 bases at J, with 7 bases between the two ends. The CDR3 DNA sequence: TGTGCCAGCAGTTACCCAACAGCTAACTATGGCTACACCTTC. This sequence encodes CASSYPTANYGYTF.

The chain links TRBV2 to TRBJ2-1; maybe TRBD1 (7 bases). The CDR3 covers 15 residues. V was clipped by 7 bases and J by 4 bases, with 17 bases between them. The germline V gene has CDR1 SNHLY and CDR2 FYNNEI. The CDR3 DNA reads TGTGCCAGCATTATACAGGGGCGGGAATACAATGAGCAGTTCTTC. Translated: CASIIQGREYNEQFF.

The J gene is TRBJ2-3, the V gene TRBV19, with 9 bases matching TRBD1. V lost 1 base and J lost 0; bases outside the gene matches: 2. Germline V gene lookup returns CDR1 LNHDA and CDR2 SQIVND (reference sequence). This CDR3 has 16 residues. CDR3: CASSIGTGESTDTQYF. CDR3 coding DNA: TGTGCCAGTAGTATAGGGACAGGGGAGAGCACAGATACGCAGTATTTT.

V is TRBV27 and J is TRBJ1-1; maybe TRBD1 (5 bases). CDR3 length: 15 residues. The germline V gene has CDR1 MNHEY and CDR2 SMNVEV (reference sequence). V was pared by 0 bases and J by 4 bases, with 12 bases between. DNA of the CDR3: TGTGCCAGCAGTTTATCGCAGTCTAGGGGCACTGAAGCTTTCTTT. It translates to CASSLSQSRGTEAFF.

The chain employs TRBV19 and TRBJ1-6; D uncertain. Per germline, CDR1 LNHDA and CDR2 SQIVND (reference sequence). The CDR3 loop spans 11 amino acids. The ends were cut back, 8 bases at V and 12 bases at J, with 11 bases in the middle. The CDR3 sequence: CASGRWVPLHF. CDR3 coding DNA: TGTGCCAGTGGGAGGTGGGTACCCCTCCACTTT.

The gene calls are TRBV25-1 and TRBJ2-1; D remains unclear. Germline CDR1 reads MGHDK; CDR2 reads SYGVNS. V was cut by 1 base and J by 0 bases, with 4 bases left in between. The CDR3 is 14 residues long. CDR3 sequence (DNA): TGTGCCAGCAGTGAATTCAGCTCCTACAATGAGCAGTTCTTC. Translated, it gives CASSEFSSYNEQFF. Full variable domain (rest looked up from reference TRBV25-1 and TRBJ2-1): EADIYQTPRYLVIGTGKKITLECSQTMGHDKMYWYQQDPGMELHLIHYSYGVNSTEKGDLSSESTVSRIRTEHFPLTLESARPSHTSQYLCASSEFSSYNEQFFGPGTRLTVL.

V is TRBV27 and J is TRBJ2-1; no clear D gene. There are 15 residues in the CDR3. The V and J ends lost 2 bases and 4 bases respectively, with 12 bases between them. CDR1 and CDR2 (germline): MNHEY, SMNVEV (reference sequence). CDR3 coding DNA: TGTGCCAGCAGTTTAGAGGTACCCCTATACAATGAGCAGTTCTTC. Encoded protein: CASSLEVPLYNEQFF.

This rearrangement joins TRBV29-1 to TRBJ2-7, with D hard to call. Per germline, CDR1 SQVTM and CDR2 ANQGSEA. With 3 bases removed from V and 5 bases from J, the gap between germline ends came to 8 bases. The CDR3 runs 11 residues. In DNA form, the CDR3 reads TGCAGCGTTGAGATGGCCGACGAGCAGTACTTC. Translation gives CSVEMADEQYF.

The J gene is TRBJ2-1, the V gene TRBV5-1; 12 nucleotides align to TRBD2. Germline CDR1 SGHRS, CDR2 YFSETQ. The CDR3 loop spans 16 amino acids. With V trimmed by 4 bases and J by 3 bases, 5 bases remained unmatched. CDR3 sequence (DNA): TGCGCCAGCAGCCGTGGACTAGCGGGACACTACAATGAGCAGTTCTTC. Its protein is CASSRGLAGHYNEQFF.

J is TRBJ2-7 and V is TRBV13; no reliable D call. This CDR3 comprises 13 residues. Germline loops: CDR1 PRHDT, CDR2 FYEKMQ (reference sequence). The germline V and J ends were trimmed by 5 bases and 6 bases, with 14 bases remaining between them. In nucleotides, the CDR3 is TGTGCCAGCAGCCCTAGAACTCCCCTCGAGCAGTACTTC. Translated: CASSPRTPLEQYF.

This clone was observed a handful of times. The chain joins TRBV19 to TRBJ1-5; D unresolved. CDR3 size: 14 residues. From germline, CDR1 is LNHDA and CDR2 SQIVND (reference sequence). Between the trimmed V and J ends, which lost 6 bases and 0 bases, there was a span of 9 bases. The CDR3 DNA is TGTGCCAGTAGCAATCAGATTAGCAATCAGCCCCAGCATTTT. Translating it yields CASSNQISNQPQHF.